This entry concerns a single T cell receptor (beta chain). This specimen comes from a study of technical replicates of blood from a handful of donors. Profiled with immunoSEQ multiplex PCR; TCRdb holds only in-frame clones, not every one. The top ten clones hold 0.34% of a sample with 87,000 or so clones, roughly 94% of them seen once. This TCR came from a human donor in good health. The sequenced sample consisted of T cells isolated from PBMCs.

For the CDR3, the DNA is TGCGCCAGCAGCTTCGGGAGGGAAGAGACCCAGTACTTC. This sequence encodes CASSFGREETQYF. This rearrangement joins TRBV5-1 to TRBJ2-5; 8 bases are shared with TRBD2. Trimming at V came to 2 bases and at J to 3 bases, leaving 0 bases not matched to a gene. Germline V gene sequence: CDR1 SGHRS, CDR2 YFSETQ. The length of the CDR3 is 13 residues.